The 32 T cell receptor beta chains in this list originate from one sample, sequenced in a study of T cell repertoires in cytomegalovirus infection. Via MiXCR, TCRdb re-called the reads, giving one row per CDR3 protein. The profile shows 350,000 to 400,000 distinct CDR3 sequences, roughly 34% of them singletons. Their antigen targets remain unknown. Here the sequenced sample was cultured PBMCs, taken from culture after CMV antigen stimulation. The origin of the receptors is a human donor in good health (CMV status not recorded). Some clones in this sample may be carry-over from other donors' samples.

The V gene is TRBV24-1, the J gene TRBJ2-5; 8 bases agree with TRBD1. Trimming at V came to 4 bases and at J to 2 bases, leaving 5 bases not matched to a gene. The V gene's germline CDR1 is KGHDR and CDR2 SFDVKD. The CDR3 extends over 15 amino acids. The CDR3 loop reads CATSDPGTGQETQYF. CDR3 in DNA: TGTGCCACCAGTGACCCCGGGACAGGACAAGAGACCCAGTACTTC.

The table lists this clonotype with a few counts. The DNA for the CDR3 is TGTGCCAGTAGTACGGGACAGGGGTACACTGAAGCTTTCTTT. Translated, it gives CASSTGQGYTEAFF. The chain is built from TRBV19 and TRBJ1-1, with 10 bases matching TRBD1. Germline V gives CDR1 LNHDA, CDR2 SQIVND (reference sequence). Germline trimming cut 4 bases from V and 3 bases from J; bases unmatched to any gene: 2. There are 14 residues in the CDR3.

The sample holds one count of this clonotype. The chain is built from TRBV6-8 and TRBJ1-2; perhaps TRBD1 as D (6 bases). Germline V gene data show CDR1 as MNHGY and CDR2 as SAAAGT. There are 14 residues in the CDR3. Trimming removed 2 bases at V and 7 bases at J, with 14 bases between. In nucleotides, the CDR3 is TGTGCCAGCAGTTACGGGCAGGGGCAGGGTGGCTACACCTTC. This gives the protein CASSYGQGQGGYTF.

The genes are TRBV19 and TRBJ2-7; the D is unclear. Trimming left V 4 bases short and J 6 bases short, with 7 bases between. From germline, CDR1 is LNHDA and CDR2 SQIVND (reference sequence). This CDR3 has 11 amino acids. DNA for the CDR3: TGTGCCAGTAGTAGCAGTTTCGAGCAGTACTTC. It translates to CASSSSFEQYF.

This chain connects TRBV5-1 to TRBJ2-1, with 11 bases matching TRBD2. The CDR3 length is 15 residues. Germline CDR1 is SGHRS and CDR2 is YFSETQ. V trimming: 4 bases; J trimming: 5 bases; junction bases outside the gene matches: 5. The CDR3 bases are TGCGCCAGCAGCGAGGGGACTAGCGGCCACAATGAGCAGTTCTTC. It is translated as CASSEGTSGHNEQFF. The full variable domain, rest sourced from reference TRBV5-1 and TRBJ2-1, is KAGVTQTPRYLIKTRGQQVTLSCSPISGHRSVSWYQQTPGQGLQFLFEYFSETQRNKGNFPGRFSGRQFSNSRSEMNVSTLELGDSALYLCASSEGTSGHNEQFFGPGTRLTVL.

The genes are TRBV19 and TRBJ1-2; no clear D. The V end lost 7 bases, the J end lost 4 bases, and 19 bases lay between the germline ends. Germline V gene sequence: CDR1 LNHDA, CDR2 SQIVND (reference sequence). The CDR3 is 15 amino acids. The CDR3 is CASISIPQTFYGYTF. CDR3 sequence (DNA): TGTGCCAGTATTTCCATACCACAGACGTTCTATGGCTACACCTTC.

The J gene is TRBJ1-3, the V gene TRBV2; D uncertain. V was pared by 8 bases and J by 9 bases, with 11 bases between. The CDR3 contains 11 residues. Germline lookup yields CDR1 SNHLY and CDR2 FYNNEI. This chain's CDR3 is CASPGSGTIYF. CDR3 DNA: TGTGCCAGCCCGGGTAGCGGCACCATATATTTT. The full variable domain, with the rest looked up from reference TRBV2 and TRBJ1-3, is EPEVTQTPSHQVTQMGQEVILRCVPISNHLYFYWYRQILGQKVEFLVSFYNNEISEKSEIFDDQFSVERPDGSNFTLKIRSTKLEDSAMYFCASPGSGTIYFGEGSWLTVV.

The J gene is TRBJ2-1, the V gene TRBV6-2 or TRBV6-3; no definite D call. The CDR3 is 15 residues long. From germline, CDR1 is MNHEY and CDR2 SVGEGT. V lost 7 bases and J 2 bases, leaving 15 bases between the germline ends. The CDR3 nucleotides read TGTGCCAGCACCAGAGGTGGATTACCCTACAATGAGCAGTTCTTC. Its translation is CASTRGGLPYNEQFF.

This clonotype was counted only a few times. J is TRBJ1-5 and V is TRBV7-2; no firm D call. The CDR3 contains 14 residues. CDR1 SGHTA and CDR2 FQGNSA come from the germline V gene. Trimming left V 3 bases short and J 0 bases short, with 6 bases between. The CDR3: CASSFGNSNQPQHF. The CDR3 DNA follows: TGTGCCAGCAGCTTCGGGAATAGCAATCAGCCCCAGCATTTT.

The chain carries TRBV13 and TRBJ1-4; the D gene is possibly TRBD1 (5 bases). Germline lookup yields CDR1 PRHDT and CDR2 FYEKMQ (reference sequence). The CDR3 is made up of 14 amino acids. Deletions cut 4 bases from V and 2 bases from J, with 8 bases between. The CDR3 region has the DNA TGTGCCAGCAGCTCAGGGTTGACTAATGAAAAACTGTTTTTT. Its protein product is CASSSGLTNEKLFF.

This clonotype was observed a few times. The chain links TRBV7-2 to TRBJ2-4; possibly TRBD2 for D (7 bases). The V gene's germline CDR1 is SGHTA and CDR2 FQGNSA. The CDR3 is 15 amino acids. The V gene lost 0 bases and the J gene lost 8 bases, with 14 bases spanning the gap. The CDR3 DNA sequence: TGTGCCAGCAGCTTAGCGCTAGGGGAGGGGGACATTCAGTACTTC. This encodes CASSLALGEGDIQYF.

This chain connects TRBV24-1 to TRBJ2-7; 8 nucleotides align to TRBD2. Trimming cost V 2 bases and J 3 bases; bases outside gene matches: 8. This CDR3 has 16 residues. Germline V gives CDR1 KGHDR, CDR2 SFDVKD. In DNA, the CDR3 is TGTGCCACCAGTGATTCCCTAGCGGGTAACCTCTACGAGCAGTACTTC. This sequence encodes CATSDSLAGNLYEQYF.

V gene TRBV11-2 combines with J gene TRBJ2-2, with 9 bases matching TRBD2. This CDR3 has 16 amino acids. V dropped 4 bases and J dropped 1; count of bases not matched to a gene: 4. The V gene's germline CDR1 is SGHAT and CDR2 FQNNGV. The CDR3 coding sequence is TGTGCCAGCAGCTACAATAGCGGGGGGAACACCGGGGAGCTGTTTTTT. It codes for CASSYNSGGNTGELFF.

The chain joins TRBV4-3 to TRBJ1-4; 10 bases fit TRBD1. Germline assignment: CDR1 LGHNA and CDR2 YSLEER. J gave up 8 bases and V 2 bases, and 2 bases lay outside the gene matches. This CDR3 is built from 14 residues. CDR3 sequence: CASSQWDRGEKLFF. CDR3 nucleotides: TGCGCCAGCAGCCAATGGGACAGGGGAGAAAAACTGTTTTTT.

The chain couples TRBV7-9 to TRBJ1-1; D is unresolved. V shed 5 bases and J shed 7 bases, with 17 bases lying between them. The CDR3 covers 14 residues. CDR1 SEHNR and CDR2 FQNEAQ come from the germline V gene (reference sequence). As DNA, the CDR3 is TGTGCCAGCAGCCTAACGTCTGGGCCAGGTGAAGCTTTCTTT. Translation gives CASSLTSGPGEAFF.

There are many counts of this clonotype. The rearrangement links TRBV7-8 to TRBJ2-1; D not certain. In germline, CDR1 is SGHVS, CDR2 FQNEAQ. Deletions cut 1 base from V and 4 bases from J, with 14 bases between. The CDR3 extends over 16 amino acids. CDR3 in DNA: TGTGCCAGCAGCTTAGTAGGGTTAGCTCGTTACAATGAGCAGTTCTTC. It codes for CASSLVGLARYNEQFF.

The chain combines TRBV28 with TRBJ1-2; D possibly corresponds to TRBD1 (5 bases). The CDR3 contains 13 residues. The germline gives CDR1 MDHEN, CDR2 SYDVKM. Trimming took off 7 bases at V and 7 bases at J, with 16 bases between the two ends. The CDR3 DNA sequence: TGTGCCAGCACCATACCGGGACGGGTTGGCTACACCTTC. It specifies CASTIPGRVGYTF.

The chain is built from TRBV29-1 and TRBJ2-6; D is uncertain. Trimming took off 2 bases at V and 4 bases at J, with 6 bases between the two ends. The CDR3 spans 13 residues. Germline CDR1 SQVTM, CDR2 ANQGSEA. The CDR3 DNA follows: TGCAGCGTTGAAAGCCCGGGGGCCAACGTCCTGACTTTC. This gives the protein CSVESPGANVLTF.

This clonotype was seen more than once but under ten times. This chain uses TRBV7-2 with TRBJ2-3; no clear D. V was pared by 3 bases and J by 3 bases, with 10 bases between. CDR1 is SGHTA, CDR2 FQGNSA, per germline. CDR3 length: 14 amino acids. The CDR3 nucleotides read TGTGCCAGCAGCTTGGCAGCAAGAACAGATACGCAGTATTTT. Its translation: CASSLAARTDTQYF. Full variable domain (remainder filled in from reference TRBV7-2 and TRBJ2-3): GAGVSQSPSNKVTEKGKDVELRCDPISGHTALYWYRQSLGQGLEFLIYFQGNSAPDKSGLPSDRFSAERTGGSVSTLTIQRTQQEDSAVYLCASSLAARTDTQYFGPGTRLTVL.

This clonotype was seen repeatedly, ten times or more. The CDR3 DNA follows: TGTGCCAGCAGTCTCAACAGGGGCGGAAACAATGAGCAGTTCTTC. Protein sequence: CASSLNRGGNNEQFF. The chain carries TRBV6-1 and TRBJ2-1; TRBD1 agrees at 7 bases. This CDR3 comprises 15 residues. Germline CDR1 is MNHNS and CDR2 is SASEGT. With V trimmed by 5 bases and J by 5 bases, 9 bases remained unmatched.

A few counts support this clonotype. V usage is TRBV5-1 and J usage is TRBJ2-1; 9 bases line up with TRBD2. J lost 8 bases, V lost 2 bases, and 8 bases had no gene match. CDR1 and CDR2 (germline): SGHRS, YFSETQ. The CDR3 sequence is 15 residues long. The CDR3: CASSFSGRVLDEQFF. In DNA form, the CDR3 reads TGCGCCAGCAGCTTTAGCGGGAGAGTATTGGATGAGCAGTTCTTC.

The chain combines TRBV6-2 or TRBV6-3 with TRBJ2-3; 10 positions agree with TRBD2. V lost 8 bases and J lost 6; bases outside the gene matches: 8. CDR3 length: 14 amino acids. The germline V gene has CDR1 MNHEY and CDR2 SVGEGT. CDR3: CASQLAGRPDTQYF. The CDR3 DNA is TGTGCCAGCCAACTAGCGGGGCGCCCCGATACGCAGTATTTT.

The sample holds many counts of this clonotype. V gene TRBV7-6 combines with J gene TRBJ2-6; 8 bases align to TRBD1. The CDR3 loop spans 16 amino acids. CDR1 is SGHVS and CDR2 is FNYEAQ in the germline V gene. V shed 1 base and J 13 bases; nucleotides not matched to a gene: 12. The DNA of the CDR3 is TGTGCCAGCAGCTTAGGGTACAGGGGGGCTCCAGGAGTCCTGACTTTC. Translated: CASSLGYRGAPGVLTF.

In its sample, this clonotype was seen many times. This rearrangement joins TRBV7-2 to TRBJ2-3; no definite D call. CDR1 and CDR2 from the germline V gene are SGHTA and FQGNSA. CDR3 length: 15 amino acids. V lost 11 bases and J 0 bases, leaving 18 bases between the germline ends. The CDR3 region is CAAKLAASSTDTQYF. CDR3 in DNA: TGTGCCGCCAAATTGGCGGCCTCTAGCACAGATACGCAGTATTTT.

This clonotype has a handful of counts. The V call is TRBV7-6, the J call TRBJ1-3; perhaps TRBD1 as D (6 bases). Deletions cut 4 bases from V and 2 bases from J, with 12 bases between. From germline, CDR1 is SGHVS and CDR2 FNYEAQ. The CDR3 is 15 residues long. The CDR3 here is CASSSAQGAGNTIYF. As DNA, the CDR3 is TGTGCCAGCAGCTCCGCACAGGGTGCTGGAAACACCATATATTTT. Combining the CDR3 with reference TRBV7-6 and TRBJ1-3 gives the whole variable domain GAGVSQSPRYKVTKRGQDVALRCDPISGHVSLYWYRQALGQGPEFLTYFNYEAQQDKSGLPNDRFSAERPEGSISTLTIQRTEQRDSAMYRCASSSAQGAGNTIYFGEGSWLTVV.

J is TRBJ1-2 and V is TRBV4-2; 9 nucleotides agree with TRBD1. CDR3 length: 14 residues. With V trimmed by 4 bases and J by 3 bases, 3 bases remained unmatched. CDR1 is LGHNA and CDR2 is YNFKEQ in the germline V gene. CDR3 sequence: CASSPDRGDYGYTF. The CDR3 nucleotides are TGTGCCAGCAGCCCGGACAGGGGTGACTATGGCTACACCTTC.

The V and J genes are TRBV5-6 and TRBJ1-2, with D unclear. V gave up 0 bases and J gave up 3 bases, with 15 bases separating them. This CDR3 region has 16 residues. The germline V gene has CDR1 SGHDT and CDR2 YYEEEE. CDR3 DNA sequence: TGTGCCAGCAGCTTGGGAGATCGCAACAGCTACTATGGCTACACCTTC. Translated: CASSLGDRNSYYGYTF.

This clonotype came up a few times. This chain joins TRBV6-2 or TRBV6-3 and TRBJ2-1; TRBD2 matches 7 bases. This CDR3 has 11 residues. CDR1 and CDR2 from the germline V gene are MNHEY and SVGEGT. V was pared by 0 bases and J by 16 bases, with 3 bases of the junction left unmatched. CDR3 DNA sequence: TGTGCCAGCAGTTACTCGACTAGCACATTCTTC. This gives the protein CASSYSTSTFF.

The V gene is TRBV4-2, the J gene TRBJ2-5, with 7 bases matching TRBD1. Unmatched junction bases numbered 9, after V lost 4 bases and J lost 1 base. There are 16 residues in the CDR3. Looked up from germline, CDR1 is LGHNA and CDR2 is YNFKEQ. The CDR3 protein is CASSPAAPGGQETQYF. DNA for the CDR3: TGTGCCAGCAGCCCAGCTGCCCCAGGGGGCCAAGAGACCCAGTACTTC.

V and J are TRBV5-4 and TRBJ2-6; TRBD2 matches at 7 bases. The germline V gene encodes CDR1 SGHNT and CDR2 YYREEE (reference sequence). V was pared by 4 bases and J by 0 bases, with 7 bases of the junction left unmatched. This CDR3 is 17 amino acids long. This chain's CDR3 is CASSPGTKSSGANVLTF. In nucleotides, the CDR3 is TGTGCCAGCAGCCCTGGGACTAAGAGCTCTGGGGCCAACGTCCTGACTTTC.

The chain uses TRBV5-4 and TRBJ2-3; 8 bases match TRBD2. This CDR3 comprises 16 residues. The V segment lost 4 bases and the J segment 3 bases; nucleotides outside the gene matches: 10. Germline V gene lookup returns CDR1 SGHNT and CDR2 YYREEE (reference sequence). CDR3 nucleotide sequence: TGTGCCAGCAGCCCGGGGGGGTTGCCTCCGACAGATACGCAGTATTTT. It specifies CASSPGGLPPTDTQYF.

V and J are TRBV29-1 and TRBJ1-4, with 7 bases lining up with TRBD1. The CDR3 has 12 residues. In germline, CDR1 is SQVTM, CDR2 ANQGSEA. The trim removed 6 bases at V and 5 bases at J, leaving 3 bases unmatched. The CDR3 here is CSVTGSNEKLFF. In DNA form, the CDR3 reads TGCAGCGTGACAGGGTCAAATGAAAAACTGTTTTTT.